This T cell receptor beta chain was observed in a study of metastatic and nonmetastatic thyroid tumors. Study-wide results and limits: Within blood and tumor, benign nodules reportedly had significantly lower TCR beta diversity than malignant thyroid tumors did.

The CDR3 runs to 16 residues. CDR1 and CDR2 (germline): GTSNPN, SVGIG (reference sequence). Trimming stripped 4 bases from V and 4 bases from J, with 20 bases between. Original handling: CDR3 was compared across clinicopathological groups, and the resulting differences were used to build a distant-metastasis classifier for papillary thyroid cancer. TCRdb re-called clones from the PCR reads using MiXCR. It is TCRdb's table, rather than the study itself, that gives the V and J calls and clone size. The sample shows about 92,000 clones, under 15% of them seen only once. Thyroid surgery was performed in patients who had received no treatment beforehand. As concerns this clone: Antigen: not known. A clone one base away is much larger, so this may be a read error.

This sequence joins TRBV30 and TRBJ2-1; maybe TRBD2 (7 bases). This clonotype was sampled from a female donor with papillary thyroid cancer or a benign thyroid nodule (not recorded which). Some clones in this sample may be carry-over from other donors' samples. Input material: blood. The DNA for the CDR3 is TGTGCCTGGACCCCAGCCGGGGGGCGAACGTACAATGAGCAGTTCTTC. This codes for CAWTPAGGRTYNEQFF.